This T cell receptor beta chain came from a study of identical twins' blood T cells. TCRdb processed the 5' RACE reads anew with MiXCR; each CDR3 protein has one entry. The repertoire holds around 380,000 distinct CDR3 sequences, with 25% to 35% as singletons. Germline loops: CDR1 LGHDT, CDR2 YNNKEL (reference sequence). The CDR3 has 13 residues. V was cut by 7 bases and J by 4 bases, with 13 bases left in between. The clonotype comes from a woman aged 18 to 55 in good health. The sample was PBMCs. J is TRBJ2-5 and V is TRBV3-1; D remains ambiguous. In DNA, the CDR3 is TGTGCCAGCACATTAGACTCCCGAGAGACCCAGTACTTC. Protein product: CASTLDSRETQYF.